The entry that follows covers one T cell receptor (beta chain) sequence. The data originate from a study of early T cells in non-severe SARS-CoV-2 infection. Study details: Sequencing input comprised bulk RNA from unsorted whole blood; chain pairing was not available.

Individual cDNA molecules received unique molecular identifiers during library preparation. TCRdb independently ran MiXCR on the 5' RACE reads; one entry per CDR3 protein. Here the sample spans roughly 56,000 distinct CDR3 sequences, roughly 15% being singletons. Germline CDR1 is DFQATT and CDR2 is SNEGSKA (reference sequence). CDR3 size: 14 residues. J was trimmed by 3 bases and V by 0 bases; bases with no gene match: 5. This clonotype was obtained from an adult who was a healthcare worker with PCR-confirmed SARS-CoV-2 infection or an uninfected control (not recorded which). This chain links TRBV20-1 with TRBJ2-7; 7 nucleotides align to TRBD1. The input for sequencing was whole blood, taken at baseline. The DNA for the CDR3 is TGCAGTGCTAGAGATCGAGGGGGCAACTACGAGCAGTACTTC. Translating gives CSARDRGGNYEQYF.